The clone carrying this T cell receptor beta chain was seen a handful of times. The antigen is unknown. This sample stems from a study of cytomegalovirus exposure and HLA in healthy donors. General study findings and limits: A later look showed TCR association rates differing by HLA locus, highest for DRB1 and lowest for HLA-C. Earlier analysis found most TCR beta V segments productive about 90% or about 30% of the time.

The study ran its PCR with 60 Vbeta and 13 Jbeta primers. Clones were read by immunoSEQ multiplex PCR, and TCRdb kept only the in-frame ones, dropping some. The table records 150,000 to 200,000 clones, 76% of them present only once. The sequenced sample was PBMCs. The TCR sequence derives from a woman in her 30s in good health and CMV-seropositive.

CDR3 sequence reads: CASSIWGDYGYTF. The DNA for the CDR3 is TGTGCCAGTAGTATTTGGGGGGACTATGGCTACACCTTC. This chain joins TRBV19 and TRBJ1-2; TRBD1 is a possible D gene (5 bases). Trimming stripped 3 bases from V and 3 bases from J, with 8 bases between. The V gene's germline CDR1 is LNHDA and CDR2 SQIVND (reference sequence). The CDR3 covers 13 residues. Combining the CDR3 with reference TRBV19 and TRBJ1-2 gives the whole variable domain DGGITQSPKYLFRKEGQNVTLSCEQNLNHDAMYWYRQDPGQGLRLIYYSQIVNDFQKGDIAEGYSVSREKKESFPLTVTSAQKNPTAFYLCASSIWGDYGYTFGSGTRLTVV.